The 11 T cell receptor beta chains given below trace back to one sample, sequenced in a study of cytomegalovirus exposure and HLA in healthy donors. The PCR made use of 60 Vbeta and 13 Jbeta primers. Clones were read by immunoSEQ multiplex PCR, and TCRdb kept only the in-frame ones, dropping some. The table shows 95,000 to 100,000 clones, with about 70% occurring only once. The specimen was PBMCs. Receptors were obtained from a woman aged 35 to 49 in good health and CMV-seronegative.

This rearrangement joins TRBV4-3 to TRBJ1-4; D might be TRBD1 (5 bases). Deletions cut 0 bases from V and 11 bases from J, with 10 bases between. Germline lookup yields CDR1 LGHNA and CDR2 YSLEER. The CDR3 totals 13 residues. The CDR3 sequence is CASSQEWQGKLFF. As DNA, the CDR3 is TGCGCCAGCAGCCAAGAATGGCAGGGTAAACTGTTTTTT.

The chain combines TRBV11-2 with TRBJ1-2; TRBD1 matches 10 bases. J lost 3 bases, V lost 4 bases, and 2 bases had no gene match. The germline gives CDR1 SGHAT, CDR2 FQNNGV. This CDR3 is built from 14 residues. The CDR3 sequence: CASSYGQGDYGYTF. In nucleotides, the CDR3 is TGTGCCAGCAGCTACGGACAGGGGGACTATGGCTACACCTTC.

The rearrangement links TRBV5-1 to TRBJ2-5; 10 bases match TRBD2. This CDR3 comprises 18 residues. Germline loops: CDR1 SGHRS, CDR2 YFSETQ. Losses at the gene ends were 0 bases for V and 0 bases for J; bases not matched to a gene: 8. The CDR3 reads CASSLVLAGFRDQETQYF. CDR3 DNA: TGCGCCAGCAGCTTGGTACTAGCGGGATTCCGGGACCAAGAGACCCAGTACTTC.

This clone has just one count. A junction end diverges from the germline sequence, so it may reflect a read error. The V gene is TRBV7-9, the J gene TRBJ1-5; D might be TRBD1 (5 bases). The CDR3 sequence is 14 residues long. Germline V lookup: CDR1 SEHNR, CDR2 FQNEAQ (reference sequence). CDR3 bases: TGTTCCAGCAGCTTCGGTGGGGCTTTCCAGCCCCAGCATTTT. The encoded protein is CSSSFGGAFQPQHF.

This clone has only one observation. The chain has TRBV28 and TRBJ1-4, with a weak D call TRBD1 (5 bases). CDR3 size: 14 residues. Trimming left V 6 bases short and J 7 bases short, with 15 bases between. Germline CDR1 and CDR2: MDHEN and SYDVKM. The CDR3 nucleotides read TGTGCCAGCAGCCTTCCCGGGGGGGGTGAAAAACTGTTTTTT. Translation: CASSLPGGGEKLFF.

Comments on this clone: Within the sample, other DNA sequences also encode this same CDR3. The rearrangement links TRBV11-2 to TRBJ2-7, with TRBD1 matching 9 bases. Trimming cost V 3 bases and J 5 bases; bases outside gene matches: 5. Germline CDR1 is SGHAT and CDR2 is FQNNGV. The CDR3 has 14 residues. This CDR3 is CASSFLQGADEQYF. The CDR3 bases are TGTGCCAGCAGCTTCCTACAGGGGGCCGACGAGCAGTACTTC.

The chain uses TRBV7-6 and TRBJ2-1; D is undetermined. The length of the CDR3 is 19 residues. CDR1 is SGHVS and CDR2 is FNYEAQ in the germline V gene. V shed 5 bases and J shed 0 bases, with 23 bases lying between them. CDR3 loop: CASSNHSGGPLSSYNEQFF. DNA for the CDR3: TGTGCCAGCAGCAACCACTCCGGCGGCCCTTTAAGCTCCTACAATGAGCAGTTCTTC. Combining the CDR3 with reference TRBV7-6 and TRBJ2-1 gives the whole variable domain GAGVSQSPRYKVTKRGQDVALRCDPISGHVSLYWYRQALGQGPEFLTYFNYEAQQDKSGLPNDRFSAERPEGSISTLTIQRTEQRDSAMYRCASSNHSGGPLSSYNEQFFGPGTRLTVL.

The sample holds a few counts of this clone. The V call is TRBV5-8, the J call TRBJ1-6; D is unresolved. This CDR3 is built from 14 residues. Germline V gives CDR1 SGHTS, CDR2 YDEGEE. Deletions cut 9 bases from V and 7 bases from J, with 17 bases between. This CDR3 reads CATTKETRNSPLHF. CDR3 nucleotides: TGTGCCACCACAAAAGAGACGAGGAATTCACCCCTCCACTTT. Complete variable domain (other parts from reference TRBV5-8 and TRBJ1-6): EAGVTQSPTHLIKTRGQQATLRCSPISGHTSVYWYQQALGLGLQFLLWYDEGEERNRGNFPPRFSGRQFPNYSSELNVNALELEDSALYLCATTKETRNSPLHFGNGTRLTVT.

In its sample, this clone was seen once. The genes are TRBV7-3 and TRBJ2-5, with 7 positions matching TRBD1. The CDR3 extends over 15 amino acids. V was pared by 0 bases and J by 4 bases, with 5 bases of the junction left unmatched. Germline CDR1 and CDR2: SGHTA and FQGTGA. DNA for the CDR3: TGTGCCAGCAGCTTAACTGGGGGACAGTTAGAGACCCAGTACTTC. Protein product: CASSLTGGQLETQYF.

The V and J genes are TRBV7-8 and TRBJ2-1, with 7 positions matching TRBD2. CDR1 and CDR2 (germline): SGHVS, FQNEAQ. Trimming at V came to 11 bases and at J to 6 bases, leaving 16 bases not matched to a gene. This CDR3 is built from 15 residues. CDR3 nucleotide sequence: TGTGCCCCTAGCCCTTTGCGGGGGTACCGCAATGAGCAGTTCTTC. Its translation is CAPSPLRGYRNEQFF.

The CDR3 region is CASSRTIRRGIEPQHF. CDR3 in DNA: TGTGCCAGCAGCCGCACTATAAGACGGGGGATTGAGCCCCAGCATTTT. The chain joins TRBV4-2 to TRBJ1-5; D is possibly TRBD1 (5 bases). The V end was cut by 4 bases, the J end by 8 bases, with 21 bases between. CDR1 is LGHNA, CDR2 YNFKEQ, per germline. This CDR3 spans 16 amino acids.